This TCR beta chain originates from a study of blood T cell repertoires in COVID-19. The wider study: Material from acute and convalescent COVID-19 was sourced from the United States, Italy and Spain. From T cells, B-cell-depleted T cells, or PBMCs came the material, which was cDNA or gDNA.

From germline, CDR1 is MNHEY and CDR2 SMNVEV (reference sequence). The V segment lost 8 bases and the J segment 0 bases; nucleotides outside the gene matches: 11. CDR3 length: 16 amino acids. The repertoire was sequenced with immunoSEQ multiplex PCR; TCRdb's copy has only in-frame clones and lacks some. Of 250,000 to 300,000 clones listed, about 85% were seen once; the top ten hold about 3.6%. This rearrangement joins TRBV27 to TRBJ2-3; 7 bases align to TRBD1. Sequencing input: peripheral blood. The TCR was taken from a man between 18 and 29 years old with active or convalescent COVID-19. Written as DNA, the CDR3 is TGTGCCAGCTCGACTAATCTCAGGGGGAGCACAGATACGCAGTATTTT. This gives the protein CASSTNLRGSTDTQYF.